This T cell receptor (beta chain) was captured in a study of T cell responses to AZD1222 COVID-19 vaccine. Study-level points and caveats: Clonal diversity was possibly underestimated; the donors were predominantly white British and more often female.

As concerns this clone: Antigen unknown.

Profiling relied on immunoSEQ multiplex PCR, and the TCRdb table lists in-frame clones only, not all of them. The sample records 95,000 to 150,000 clones, about nine tenths being singletons. The CDR3 has 14 residues. Germline V gene lookup returns CDR1 SEHNR and CDR2 FQNEAQ (reference sequence). Deletions cut 5 bases from V and 4 bases from J, with 14 bases between. This specimen was peripheral blood, taken on day 0 of AZD1222 vaccination. The source of this sequence is an adult in good health. V and J are TRBV7-9 and TRBJ1-2; a possible D gene is TRBD1 (6 bases). The CDR3 bases are TGTGCCAGCAGCACCCCCGGGGGCAGCTATGGCTACACCTTC. Encoded protein: CASSTPGGSYGYTF.